The following is a T cell receptor (beta chain) sequence with its context. The clone's antigen remains unknown. Base-call qualities are not available, and no considerably larger clone is one nucleotide away. The record originates from a study of T cell repertoires in cytomegalovirus infection (dated by TCRdb to the late 2010s). Broadly, across the study: The HLA type of each donor mattered for the analysis, because public TCR beta signatures pointed to carriage of CMV infection along with the matching HLA type.

Paper-wide results and their limitations: Cumulative frequency of public TCR beta family members discriminated carriers of CMV infection plus the relevant HLA type in this cohort and an independent roughly 340-donor cohort. In the ex vivo response, HLA-C-restricted CMV-specific TCR beta clonotypes were dominant, and in two of eight donors the single most frequent clonotype came from this HLA-C-restricted group.

The sequencing machine was an Illumina HiSeq 1500. The public sequencing data were trimmed at Q25 with fastp and processed into clonotypes with MiXCR by TCRdb, which kept only in-frame beta chains. Identical CDR3 protein sequences are pooled into one entry, listed with their most common genes and DNA. A total of 400,000 to 550,000 distinct CDR3 sequences appear in this sample, approximately 11% of them only once. The top ten clonotypes cover 10% to 13% of the sample. For CDR1 and CDR2, the germline V gene lists LGHNA and YNFKEQ. Its CDR3 holds 18 amino acids, cysteine through phenylalanine. The kept DNA is CDR3 alone, 54 bases in frame from the first base. Relative to germline, V is 4 bases shorter and J is 5 bases shorter, with 21 bases between their ends.

The TCR comes from a human donor in good health (CMV status not recorded). Some clones in this sample may be carry-over from other donors' samples. The sample comprised PBMCs. The chain links TRBV4-2 with TRBJ1-6; possibly the D gene is TRBD1, per 5 matching bases. The nucleotides read TGTGCCAGCAGCCCCTCAACGACCAGGGTTGGAAATAATTCACCCCTCCACTTT. Translated, it gives CASSPSTTRVGNNSPLHF.